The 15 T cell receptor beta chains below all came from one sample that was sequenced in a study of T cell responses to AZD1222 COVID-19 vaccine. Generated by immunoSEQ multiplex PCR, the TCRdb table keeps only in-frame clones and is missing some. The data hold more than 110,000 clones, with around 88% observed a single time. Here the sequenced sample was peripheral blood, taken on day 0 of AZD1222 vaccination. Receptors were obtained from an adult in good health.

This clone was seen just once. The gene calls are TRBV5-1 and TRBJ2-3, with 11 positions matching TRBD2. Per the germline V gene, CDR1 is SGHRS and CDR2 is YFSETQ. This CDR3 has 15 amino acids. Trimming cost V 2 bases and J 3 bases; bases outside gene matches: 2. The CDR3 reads CASSFTSGSTDTQYF. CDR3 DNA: TGCGCCAGCAGCTTCACTAGCGGGAGTACAGATACGCAGTATTTT.

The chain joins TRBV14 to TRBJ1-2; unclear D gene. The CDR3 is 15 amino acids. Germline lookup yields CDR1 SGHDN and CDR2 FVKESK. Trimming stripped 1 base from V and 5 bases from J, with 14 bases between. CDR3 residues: CASSQGVGRSYGYTF. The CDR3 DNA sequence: TGTGCCAGCAGCCAAGGGGTTGGACGGAGTTATGGCTACACCTTC.

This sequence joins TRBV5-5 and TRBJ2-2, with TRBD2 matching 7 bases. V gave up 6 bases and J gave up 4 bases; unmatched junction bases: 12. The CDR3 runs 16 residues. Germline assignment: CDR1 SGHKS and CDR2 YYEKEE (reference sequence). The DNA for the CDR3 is TGTGCCAGCACCGGAAGGGCGGGAGTTCGCACCGGGGAGCTGTTTTTT. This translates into CASTGRAGVRTGELFF.

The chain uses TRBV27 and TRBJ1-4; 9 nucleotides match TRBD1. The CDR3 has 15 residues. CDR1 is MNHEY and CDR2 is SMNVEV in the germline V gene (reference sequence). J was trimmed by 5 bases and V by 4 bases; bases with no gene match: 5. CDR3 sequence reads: CASSSPGTGNEKLFF. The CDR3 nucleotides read TGTGCCAGCAGTTCCCCCGGGACAGGGAATGAAAAACTGTTTTTT.

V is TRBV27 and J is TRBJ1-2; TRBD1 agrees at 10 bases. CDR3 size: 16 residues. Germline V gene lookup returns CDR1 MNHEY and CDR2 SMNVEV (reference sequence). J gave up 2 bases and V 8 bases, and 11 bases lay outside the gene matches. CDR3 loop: CASGKNPGQGNYGYTF. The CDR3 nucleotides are TGTGCCAGCGGAAAAAATCCGGGACAGGGGAACTATGGCTACACCTTC.

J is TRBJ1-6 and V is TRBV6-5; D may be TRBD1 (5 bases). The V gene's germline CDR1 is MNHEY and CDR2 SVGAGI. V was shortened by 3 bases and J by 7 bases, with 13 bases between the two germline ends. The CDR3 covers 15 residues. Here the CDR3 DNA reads TGTGCCAGCAGTTATCAAGCAGGGAGGAATTCACCCCTCCACTTT. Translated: CASSYQAGRNSPLHF.

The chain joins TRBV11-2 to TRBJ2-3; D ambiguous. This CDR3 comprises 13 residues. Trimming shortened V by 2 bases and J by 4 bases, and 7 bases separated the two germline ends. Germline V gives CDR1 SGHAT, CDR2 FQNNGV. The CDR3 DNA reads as TGTGCCAGCAGCTTATCTGTGGCAGATACGCAGTATTTT. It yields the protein CASSLSVADTQYF.

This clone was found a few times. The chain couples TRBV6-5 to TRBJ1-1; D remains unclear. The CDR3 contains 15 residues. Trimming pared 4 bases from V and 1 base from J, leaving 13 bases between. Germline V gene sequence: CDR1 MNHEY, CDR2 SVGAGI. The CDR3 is CASSFRGRKNTEAFF. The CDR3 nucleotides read TGTGCCAGCAGTTTTAGAGGACGGAAGAACACTGAAGCTTTCTTT.

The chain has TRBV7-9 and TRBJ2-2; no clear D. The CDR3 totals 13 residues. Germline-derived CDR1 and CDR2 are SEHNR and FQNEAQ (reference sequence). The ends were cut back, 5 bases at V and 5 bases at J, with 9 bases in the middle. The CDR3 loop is CASSPDKTGELFF. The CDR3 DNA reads TGTGCCAGCAGCCCAGATAAGACCGGGGAGCTGTTTTTT.

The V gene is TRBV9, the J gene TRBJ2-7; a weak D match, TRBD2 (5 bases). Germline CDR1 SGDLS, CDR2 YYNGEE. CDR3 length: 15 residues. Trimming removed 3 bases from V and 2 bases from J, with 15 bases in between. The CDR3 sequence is CASSARSTGTYEQYF. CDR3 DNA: TGTGCCAGCAGCGCAAGATCAACGGGAACCTACGAGCAGTACTTC. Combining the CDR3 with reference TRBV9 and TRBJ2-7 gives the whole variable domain DSGVTQTPKHLITATGQRVTLRCSPRSGDLSVYWYQQSLDQGLQFLIQYYNGEERAKGNILERFSAQQFPDLHSELNLSSLELGDSALYFCASSARSTGTYEQYFGPGTRLTVT.

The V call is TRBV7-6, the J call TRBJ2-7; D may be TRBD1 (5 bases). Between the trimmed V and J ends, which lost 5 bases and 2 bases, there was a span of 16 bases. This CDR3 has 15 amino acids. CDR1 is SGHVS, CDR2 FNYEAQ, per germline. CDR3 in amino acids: CASSQTVSGTYEQYF. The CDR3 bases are TGTGCCAGCAGCCAGACAGTAAGTGGGACCTACGAGCAGTACTTC.

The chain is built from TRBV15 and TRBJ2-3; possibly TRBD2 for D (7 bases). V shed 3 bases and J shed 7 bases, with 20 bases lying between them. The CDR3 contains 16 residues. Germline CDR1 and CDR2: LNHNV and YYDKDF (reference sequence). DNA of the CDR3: TGTGCCACCAGCAGGGGCTCGGGGGGCTTACTTAATACGCAGTATTTT. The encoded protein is CATSRGSGGLLNTQYF. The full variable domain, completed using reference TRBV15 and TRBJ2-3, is DAMVIQNPRYQVTQFGKPVTLSCSQTLNHNVMYWYQQKSSQAPKLLFHYYDKDFNNEADTPDNFQSRRPNTSFCFLDIRSPGLGDTAMYLCATSRGSGGLLNTQYFGPGTRLTVL.

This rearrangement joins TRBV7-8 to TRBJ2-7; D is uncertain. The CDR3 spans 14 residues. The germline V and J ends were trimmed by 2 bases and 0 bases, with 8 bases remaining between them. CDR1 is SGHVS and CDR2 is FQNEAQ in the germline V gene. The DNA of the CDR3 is TGTGCCAGCAGCTTATTGGCAACCTCCTACGAGCAGTACTTC. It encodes CASSLLATSYEQYF.

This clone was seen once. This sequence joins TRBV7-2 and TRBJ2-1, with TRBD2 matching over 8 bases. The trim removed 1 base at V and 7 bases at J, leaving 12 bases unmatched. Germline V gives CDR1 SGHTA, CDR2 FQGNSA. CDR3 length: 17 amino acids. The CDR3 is CASSLVGTSGGGNEQFF. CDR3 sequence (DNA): TGTGCCAGCAGCTTAGTTGGTACTAGCGGAGGGGGGAATGAGCAGTTCTTC.

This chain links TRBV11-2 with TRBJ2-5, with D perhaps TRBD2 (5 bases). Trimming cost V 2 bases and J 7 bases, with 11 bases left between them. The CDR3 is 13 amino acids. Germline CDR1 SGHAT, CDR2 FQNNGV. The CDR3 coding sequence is TGTGCCAGCAGCTTACATCGGGAAGGGACCCAGTACTTC. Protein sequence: CASSLHREGTQYF. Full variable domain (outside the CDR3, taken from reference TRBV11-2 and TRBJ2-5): EAGVAQSPRYKIIEKRQSVAFWCNPISGHATLYWYQQILGQGPKLLIQFQNNGVVDDSQLPKDRFSAERLKGVDSTLKIQPAKLEDSAVYLCASSLHREGTQYFGPGTRLLVL.